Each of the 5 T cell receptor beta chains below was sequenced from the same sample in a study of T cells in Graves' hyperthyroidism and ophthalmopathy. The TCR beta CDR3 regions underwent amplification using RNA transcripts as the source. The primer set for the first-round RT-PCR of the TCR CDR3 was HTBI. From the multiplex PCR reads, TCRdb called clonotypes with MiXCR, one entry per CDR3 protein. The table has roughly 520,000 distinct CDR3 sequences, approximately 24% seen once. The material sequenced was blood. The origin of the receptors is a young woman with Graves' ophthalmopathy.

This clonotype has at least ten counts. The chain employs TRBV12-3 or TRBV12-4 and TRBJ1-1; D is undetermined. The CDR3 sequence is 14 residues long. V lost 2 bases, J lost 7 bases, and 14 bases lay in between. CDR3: CASSLRREWNEAFF. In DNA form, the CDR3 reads TGTGCCAGCAGTTTACGGAGGGAATGGAATGAAGCTTTCTTT.

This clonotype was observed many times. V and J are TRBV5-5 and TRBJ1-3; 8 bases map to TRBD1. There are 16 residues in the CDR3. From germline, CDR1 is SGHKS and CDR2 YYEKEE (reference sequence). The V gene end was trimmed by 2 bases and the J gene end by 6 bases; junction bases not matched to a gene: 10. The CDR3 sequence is CASSFQDRGYLNTIYF. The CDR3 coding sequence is TGTGCCAGCAGCTTTCAAGACAGGGGATATCTAAACACCATATATTTT.

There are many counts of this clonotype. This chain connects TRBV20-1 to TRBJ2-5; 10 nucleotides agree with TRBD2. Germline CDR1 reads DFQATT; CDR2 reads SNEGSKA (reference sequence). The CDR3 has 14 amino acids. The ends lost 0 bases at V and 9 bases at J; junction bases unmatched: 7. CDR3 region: CSARDHSGGAPQYF. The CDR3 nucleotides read TGCAGTGCTAGAGATCACAGCGGGGGGGCCCCCCAGTACTTC.

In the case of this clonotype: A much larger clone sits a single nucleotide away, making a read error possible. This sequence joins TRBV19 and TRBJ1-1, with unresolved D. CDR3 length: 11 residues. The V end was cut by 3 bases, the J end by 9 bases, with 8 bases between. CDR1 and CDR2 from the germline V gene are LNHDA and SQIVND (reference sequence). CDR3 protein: CASSMHSQAFF. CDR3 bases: TGTGCCAGTAGTATGCACTCTCAAGCTTTCTTT. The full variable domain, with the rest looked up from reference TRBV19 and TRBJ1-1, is DGGITQSPKYLFRKEGQNVTLSCEQNLNHDAMYWYRQDPGQGLRLIYYSQIVNDFQKGDIAEGYSVSREKKESFPLTVTSAQKNPTAFYLCASSMHSQAFFGQGTRLTVV.

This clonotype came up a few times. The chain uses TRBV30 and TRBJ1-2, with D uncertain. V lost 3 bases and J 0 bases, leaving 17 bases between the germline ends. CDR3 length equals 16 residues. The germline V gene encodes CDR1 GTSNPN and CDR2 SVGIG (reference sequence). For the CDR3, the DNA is TGTGCCTGGAGAAACCCCCCGACCGCAGCTAACTATGGCTACACCTTC. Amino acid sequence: CAWRNPPTAANYGYTF.